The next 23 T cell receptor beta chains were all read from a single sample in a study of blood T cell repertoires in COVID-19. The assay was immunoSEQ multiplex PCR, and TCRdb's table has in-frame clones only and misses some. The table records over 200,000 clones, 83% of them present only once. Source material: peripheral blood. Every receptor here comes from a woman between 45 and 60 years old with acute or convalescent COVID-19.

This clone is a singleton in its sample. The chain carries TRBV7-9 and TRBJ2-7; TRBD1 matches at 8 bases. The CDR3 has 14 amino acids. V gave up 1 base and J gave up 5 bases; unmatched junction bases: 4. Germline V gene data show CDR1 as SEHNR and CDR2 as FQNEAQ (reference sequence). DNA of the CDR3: TGTGCCAGCAGCTTAGGCGCAGGGGGCCACGAGCAGTACTTC. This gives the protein CASSLGAGGHEQYF.

The CDR3 spells CATSEETGRSYNEQFF. The DNA for the CDR3 is TGTGCCACCAGTGAAGAGACAGGGCGATCCTACAATGAGCAGTTCTTC. The chain is built from TRBV24-1 and TRBJ2-1; 7 bases align to TRBD1. J gave up 1 base and V 4 bases, and 6 bases lay outside the gene matches. CDR1 and CDR2 (germline): KGHDR, SFDVKD. The CDR3 covers 16 residues.

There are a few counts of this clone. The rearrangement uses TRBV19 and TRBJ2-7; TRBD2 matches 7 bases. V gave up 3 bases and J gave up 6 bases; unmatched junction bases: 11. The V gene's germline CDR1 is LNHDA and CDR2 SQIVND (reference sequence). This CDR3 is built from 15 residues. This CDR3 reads CASSIPAGPSREQYF. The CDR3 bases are TGTGCCAGTAGTATCCCAGCGGGACCCTCACGCGAGCAGTACTTC.

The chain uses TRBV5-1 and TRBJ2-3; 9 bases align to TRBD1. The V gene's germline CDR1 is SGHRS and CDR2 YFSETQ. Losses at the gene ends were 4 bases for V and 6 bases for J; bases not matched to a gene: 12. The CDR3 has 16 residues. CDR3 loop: CASSPTRSQGADTQYF. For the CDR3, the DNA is TGCGCCAGCAGCCCCACCCGATCACAGGGGGCGGATACGCAGTATTTT.

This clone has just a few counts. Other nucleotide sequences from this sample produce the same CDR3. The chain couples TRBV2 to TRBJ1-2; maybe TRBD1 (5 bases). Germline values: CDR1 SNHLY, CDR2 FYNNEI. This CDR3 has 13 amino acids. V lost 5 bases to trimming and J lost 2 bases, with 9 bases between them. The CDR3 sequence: CASSPDSNYGYTF. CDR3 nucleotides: TGTGCCAGCAGTCCTGACAGCAACTATGGCTACACCTTC. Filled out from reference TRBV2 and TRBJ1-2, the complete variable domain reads EPEVTQTPSHQVTQMGQEVILRCVPISNHLYFYWYRQILGQKVEFLVSFYNNEISEKSEIFDDQFSVERPDGSNFTLKIRSTKLEDSAMYFCASSPDSNYGYTFGSGTRLTVV.

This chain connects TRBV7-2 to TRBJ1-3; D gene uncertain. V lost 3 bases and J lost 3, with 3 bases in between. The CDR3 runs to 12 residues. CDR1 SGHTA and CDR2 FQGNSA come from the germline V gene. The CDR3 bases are TGTGCCAGCAGCTTTAGTGGAAACACCATATATTTT. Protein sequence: CASSFSGNTIYF.

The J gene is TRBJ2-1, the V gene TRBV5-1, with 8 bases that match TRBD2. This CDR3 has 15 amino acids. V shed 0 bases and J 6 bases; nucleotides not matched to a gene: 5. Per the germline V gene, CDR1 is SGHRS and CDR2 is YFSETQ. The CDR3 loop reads CASSLALAGTNEQFF. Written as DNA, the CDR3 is TGCGCCAGCAGCTTGGCGCTAGCGGGTACCAATGAGCAGTTCTTC.

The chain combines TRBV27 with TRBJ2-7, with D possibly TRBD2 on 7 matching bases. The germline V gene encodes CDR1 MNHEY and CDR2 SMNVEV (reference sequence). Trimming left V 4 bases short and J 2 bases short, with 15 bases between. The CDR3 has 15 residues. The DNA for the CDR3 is TGTGCCAGCAGTTGGGGGGGGGCCCAAACCTACGAGCAGTACTTC. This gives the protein CASSWGGAQTYEQYF.

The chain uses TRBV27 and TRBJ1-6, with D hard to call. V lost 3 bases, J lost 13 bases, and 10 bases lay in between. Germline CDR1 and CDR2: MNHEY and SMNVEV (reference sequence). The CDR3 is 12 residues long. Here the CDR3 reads CASSFSEGPLHF. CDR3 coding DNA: TGTGCCAGCAGTTTCAGTGAGGGTCCCCTCCACTTT.

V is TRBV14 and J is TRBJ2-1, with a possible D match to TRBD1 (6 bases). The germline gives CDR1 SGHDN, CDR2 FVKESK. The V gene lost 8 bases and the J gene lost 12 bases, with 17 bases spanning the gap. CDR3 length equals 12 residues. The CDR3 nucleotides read TGTGCCAGCTCGGCTCAGGGGCTCTTGCAGTTCTTC. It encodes CASSAQGLLQFF.

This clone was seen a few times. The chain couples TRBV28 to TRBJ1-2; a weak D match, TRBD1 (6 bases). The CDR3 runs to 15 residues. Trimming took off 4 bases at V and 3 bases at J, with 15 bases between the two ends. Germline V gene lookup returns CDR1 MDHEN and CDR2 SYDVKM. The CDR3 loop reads CASSSPGQWDYGYTF. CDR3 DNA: TGTGCCAGCAGTTCGCCGGGACAATGGGACTATGGCTACACCTTC.

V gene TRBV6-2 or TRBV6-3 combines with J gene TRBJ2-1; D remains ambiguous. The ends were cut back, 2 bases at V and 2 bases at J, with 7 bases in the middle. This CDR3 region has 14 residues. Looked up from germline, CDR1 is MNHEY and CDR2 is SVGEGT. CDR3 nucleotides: TGTGCCAGCAGTTACGACGACACCTACAATGAGCAGTTCTTC. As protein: CASSYDDTYNEQFF.

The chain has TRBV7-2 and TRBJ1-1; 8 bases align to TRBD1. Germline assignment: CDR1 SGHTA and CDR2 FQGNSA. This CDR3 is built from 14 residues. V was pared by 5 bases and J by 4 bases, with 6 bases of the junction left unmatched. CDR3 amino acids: CASSQYTGGTEAFF. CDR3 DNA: TGTGCCAGCAGCCAATATACAGGGGGCACTGAAGCTTTCTTT. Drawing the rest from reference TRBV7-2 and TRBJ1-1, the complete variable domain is GAGVSQSPSNKVTEKGKDVELRCDPISGHTALYWYRQSLGQGLEFLIYFQGNSAPDKSGLPSDRFSAERTGGSVSTLTIQRTQQEDSAVYLCASSQYTGGTEAFFGQGTRLTVV.

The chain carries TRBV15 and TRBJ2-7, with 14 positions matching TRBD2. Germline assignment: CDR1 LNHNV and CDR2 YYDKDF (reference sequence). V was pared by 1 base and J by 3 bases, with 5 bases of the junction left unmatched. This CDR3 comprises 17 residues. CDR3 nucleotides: TGTGCCACCAGCAGAGCCTGGGGACTAGCGGGAGACTACGAGCAGTACTTC. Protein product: CATSRAWGLAGDYEQYF.

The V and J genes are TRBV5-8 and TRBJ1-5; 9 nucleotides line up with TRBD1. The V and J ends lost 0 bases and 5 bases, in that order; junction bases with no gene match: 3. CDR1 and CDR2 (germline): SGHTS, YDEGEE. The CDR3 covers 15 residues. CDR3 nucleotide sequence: TGTGCCAGCAGCTTGGGACAGGGGGTCTATCAGCCCCAGCATTTT. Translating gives CASSLGQGVYQPQHF.

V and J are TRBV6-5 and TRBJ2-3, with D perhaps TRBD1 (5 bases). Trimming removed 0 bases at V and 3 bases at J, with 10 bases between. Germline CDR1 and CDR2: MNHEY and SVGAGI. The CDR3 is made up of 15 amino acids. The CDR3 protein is CASSYSGRATDTQYF. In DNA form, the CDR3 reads TGTGCCAGCAGTTACTCAGGCAGGGCGACAGATACGCAGTATTTT.

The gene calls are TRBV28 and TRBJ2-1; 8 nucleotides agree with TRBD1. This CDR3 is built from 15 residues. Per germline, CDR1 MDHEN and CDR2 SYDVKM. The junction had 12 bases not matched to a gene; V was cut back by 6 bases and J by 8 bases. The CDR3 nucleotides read TGTGCCAGCAGCCTTAGACAGGGGCCCCTATATGAGCAGTTCTTC. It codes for CASSLRQGPLYEQFF.

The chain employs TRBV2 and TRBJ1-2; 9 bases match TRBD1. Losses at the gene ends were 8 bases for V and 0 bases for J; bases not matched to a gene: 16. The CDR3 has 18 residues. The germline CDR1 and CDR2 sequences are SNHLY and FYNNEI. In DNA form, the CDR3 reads TGTGCCAGCGTTGGACCGGGACAGGGTTTCTCGGCTAACTATGGCTACACCTTC. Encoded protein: CASVGPGQGFSANYGYTF.

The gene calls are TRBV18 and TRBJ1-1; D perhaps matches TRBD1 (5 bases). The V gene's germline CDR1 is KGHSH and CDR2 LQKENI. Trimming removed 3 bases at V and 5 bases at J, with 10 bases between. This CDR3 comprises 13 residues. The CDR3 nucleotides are TGTGCCAGCTCACCTGGGGCCCGGACTGAAGCTTTCTTT. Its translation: CASSPGARTEAFF. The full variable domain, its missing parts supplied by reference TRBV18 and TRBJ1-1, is NAGVMQNPRHLVRRRGQEARLRCSPMKGHSHVYWYRQLPEEGLKFMVYLQKENIIDESGMPKERFSAEFPKEGPSILRIQQVVRGDSAAYFCASSPGARTEAFFGQGTRLTVV.

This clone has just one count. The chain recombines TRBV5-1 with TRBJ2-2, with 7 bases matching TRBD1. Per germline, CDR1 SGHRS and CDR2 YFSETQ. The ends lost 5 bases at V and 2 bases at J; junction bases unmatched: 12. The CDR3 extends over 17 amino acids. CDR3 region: CASRLRWDSFNTGELFF. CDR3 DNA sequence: TGCGCCAGCAGACTCAGATGGGACAGCTTTAACACCGGGGAGCTGTTTTTT.

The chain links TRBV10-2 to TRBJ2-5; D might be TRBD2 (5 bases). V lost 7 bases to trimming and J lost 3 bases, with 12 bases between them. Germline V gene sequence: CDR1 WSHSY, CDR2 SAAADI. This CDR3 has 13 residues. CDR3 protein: CASKEEQKETQYF. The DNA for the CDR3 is TGCGCCAGCAAGGAGGAGCAGAAAGAGACCCAGTACTTC.

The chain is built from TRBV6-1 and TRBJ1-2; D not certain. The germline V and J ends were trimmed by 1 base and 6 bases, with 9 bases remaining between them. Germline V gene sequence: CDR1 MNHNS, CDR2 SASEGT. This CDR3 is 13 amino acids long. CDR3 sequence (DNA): TGTGCCAGCAGTGAAGTCTGGAGGGATGGCTACACCTTC. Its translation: CASSEVWRDGYTF.

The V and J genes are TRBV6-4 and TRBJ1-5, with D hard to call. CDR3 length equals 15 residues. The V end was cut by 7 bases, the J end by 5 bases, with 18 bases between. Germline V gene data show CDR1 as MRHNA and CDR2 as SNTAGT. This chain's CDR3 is CASTNGSGEDQPQHF. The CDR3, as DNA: TGTGCCAGCACAAATGGGAGTGGAGAGGATCAGCCCCAGCATTTT.